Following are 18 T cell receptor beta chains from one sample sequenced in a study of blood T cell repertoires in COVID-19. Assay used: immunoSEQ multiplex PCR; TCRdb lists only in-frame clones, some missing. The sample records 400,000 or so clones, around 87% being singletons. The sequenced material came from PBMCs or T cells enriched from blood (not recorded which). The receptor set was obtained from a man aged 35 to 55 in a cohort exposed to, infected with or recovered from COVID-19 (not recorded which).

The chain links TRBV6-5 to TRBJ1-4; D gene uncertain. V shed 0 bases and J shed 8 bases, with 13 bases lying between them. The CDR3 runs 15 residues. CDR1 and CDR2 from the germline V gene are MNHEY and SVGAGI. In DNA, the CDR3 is TGTGCCAGCAGTTACTCCGATTCGGTCGGGGAAAAACTGTTTTTT. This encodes CASSYSDSVGEKLFF.

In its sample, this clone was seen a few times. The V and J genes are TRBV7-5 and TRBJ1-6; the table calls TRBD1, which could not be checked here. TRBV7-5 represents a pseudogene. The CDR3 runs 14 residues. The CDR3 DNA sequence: TGTGTCAGAAGCCCGACAGGCCCCAATTCACCCCTCCACTTT. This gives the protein CVRSPTGPNSPLHF.

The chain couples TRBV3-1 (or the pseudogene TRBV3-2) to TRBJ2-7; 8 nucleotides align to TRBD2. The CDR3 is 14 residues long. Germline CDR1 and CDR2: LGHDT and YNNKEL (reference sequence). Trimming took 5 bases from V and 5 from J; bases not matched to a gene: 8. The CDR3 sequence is CASSAGTRDHEQYF. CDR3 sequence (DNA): TGTGCCAGCAGCGCCGGGACTAGAGACCACGAGCAGTACTTC.

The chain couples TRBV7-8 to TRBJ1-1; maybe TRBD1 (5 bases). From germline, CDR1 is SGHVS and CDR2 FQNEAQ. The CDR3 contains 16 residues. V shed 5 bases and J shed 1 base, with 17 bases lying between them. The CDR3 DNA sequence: TGTGCCAGCAGCGATCCGGGGGGTGGGGAGAACACTGAAGCTTTCTTT. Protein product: CASSDPGGGENTEAFF. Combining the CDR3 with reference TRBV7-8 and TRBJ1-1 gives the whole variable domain GAGVSQSPRYKVAKRGQDVALRCDPISGHVSLFWYQQALGQGPEFLTYFQNEAQLDKSGLPSDRFFAERPEGSVSTLKIQRTQQEDSAVYLCASSDPGGGENTEAFFGQGTRLTVV.

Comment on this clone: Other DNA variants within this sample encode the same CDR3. This CDR3 reads CASRTGTGYGYTF. In DNA, the CDR3 is TGTGCCAGCAGAACCGGGACAGGGTATGGCTACACCTTC. This chain connects TRBV6-5 to TRBJ1-2; 9 nucleotides agree with TRBD1. The CDR3 spans 13 residues. Looked up from germline, CDR1 is MNHEY and CDR2 is SVGAGI. J lost 5 bases, V lost 6 bases, and 4 bases had no gene match.

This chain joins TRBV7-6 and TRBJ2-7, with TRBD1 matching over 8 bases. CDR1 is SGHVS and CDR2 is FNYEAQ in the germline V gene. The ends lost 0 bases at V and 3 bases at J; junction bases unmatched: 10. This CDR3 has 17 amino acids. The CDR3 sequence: CASSLASAGGLYYEQYF. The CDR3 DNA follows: TGTGCCAGCAGCTTAGCGAGCGCAGGGGGCCTATACTACGAGCAGTACTTC.

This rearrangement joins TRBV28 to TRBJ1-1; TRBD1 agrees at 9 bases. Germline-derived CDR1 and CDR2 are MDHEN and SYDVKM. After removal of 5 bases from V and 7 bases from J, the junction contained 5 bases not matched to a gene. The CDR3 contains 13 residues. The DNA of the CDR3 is TGTGCCAGCAGTCCGGGACAGGGTCGTGAAGCTTTCTTT. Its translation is CASSPGQGREAFF.

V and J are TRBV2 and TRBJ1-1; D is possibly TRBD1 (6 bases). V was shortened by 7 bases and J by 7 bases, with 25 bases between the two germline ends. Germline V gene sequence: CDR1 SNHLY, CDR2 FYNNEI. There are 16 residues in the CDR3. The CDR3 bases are TGTGCCAGCACTTCCGGTGGGGGCAGGACCCCTGGTGAAGCTTTCTTT. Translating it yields CASTSGGGRTPGEAFF.

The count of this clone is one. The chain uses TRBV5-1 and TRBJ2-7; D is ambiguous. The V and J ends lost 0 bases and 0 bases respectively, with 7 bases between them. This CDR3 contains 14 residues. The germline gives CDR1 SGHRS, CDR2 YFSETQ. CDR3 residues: CASSLVDISYEQYF. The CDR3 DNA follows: TGCGCCAGCAGCTTGGTCGACATCTCCTACGAGCAGTACTTC.

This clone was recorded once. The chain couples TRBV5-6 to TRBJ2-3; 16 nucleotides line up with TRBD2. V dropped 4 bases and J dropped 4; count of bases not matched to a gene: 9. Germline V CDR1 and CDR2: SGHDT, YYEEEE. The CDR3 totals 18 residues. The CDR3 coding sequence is TGTGCCAGCAGCCACGGGACTAGCGGGAGGGCCAGGGCAGATACGCAGTATTTT. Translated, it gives CASSHGTSGRARADTQYF.

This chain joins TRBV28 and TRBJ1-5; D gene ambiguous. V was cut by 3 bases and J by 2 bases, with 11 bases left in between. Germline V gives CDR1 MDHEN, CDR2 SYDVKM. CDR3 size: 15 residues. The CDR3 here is CASSLVRRGNQPQHF. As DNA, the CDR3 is TGTGCCAGCAGTTTGGTCCGGCGGGGCAATCAGCCCCAGCATTTT.

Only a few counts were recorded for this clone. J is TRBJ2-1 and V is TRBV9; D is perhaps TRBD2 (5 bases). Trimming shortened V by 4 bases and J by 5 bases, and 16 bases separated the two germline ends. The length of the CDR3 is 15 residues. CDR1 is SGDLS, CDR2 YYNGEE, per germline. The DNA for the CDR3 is TGTGCCAGCAGCCCCGATGCCTCGGGGAACAATGAGCAGTTCTTC. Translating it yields CASSPDASGNNEQFF.

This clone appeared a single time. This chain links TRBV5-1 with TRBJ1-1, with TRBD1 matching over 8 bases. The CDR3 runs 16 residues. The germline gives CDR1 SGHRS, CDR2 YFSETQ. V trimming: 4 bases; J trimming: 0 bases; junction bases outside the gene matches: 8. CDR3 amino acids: CASSPRTGTLNTEAFF. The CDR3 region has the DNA TGCGCCAGCAGCCCGAGGACAGGGACCTTGAACACTGAAGCTTTCTTT.

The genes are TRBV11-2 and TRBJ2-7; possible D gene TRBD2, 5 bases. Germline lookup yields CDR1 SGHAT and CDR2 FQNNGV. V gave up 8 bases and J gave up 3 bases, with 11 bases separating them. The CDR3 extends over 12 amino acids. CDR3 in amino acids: CASLIGNYEQYF. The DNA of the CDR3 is TGTGCCAGCCTTATCGGGAACTACGAGCAGTACTTC.

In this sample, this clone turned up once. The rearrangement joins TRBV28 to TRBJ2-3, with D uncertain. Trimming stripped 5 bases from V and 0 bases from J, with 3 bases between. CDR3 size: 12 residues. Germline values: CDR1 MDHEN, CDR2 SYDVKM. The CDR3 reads CASSTSTDTQYF. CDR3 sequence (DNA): TGTGCCAGCAGTACTAGCACAGATACGCAGTATTTT.

The CDR3 DNA follows: TGTGCCAGCTCACCAGGCCTCCAGGAGACCCAGTACTTC. It specifies CASSPGLQETQYF. The V gene is TRBV18, the J gene TRBJ2-5; D remains ambiguous. The CDR3 extends over 13 amino acids. The germline V gene has CDR1 KGHSH and CDR2 LQKENI. The V end lost 2 bases, the J end lost 5 bases, and 9 bases lay between the germline ends. Full variable domain (remainder filled in from reference TRBV18 and TRBJ2-5): NAGVMQNPRHLVRRRGQEARLRCSPMKGHSHVYWYRQLPEEGLKFMVYLQKENIIDESGMPKERFSAEFPKEGPSILRIQQVVRGDSAAYFCASSPGLQETQYFGPGTRLLVL.

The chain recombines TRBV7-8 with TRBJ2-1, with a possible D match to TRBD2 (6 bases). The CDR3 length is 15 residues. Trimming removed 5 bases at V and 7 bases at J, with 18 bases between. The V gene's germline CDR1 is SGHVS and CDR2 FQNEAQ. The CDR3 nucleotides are TGTGCCAGCAGCCCTAGAGCGGGCCCCGGGAATGAGCAGTTCTTC. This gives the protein CASSPRAGPGNEQFF.

The CDR3: CASTQVAGNTIYF. In DNA, the CDR3 is TGTGCCAGTACACAGGTTGCCGGAAACACCATATATTTT. The chain uses TRBV19 and TRBJ1-3; weak D call: TRBD1 (5 bases). The V and J ends lost 7 bases and 4 bases respectively, with 11 bases between them. This CDR3 spans 13 amino acids. Germline V lookup: CDR1 LNHDA, CDR2 SQIVND (reference sequence).